Sequencing of this TCR beta chain was carried out in a study of T cells in Graves' hyperthyroidism and ophthalmopathy. At the level of the study: Once the initial diagnosis was made, peripheral blood was obtained before any treatment. Study-wide findings and caveats: Blood samples included most of the expanded thyroid clonotypes exceeding 0.001.

CDR3 length: 16 amino acids. Germline V gene sequence: CDR1 SEHNR, CDR2 FQNEAQ (reference sequence). V lost 5 bases and J 9 bases, leaving 20 bases between the germline ends. Notes on this clonotype: Antigen: not known.

Amplified TCR beta CDR3 regions came from RNA transcripts. In the first-round RT-PCR of the TCR CDR3, the HTBI primer set was used. In TCRdb, the multiplex PCR reads were re-called with MiXCR into one record per CDR3 protein. The sample lists 300,000 to 450,000 distinct CDR3 sequences, more than 11% occurring once. Patients were excluded because of uncontrolled infection, other autoimmune disease, pregnancy or lactation. Out of approximately 10 ml of fresh peripheral blood came the PBMCs. The receptor was isolated from a woman aged 55-70 years with Graves' hyperthyroidism. Sequencing was done on a sample of blood. The rearrangement links TRBV7-9 to TRBJ1-6, with D tentatively TRBD1 (6 bases). The CDR3 nucleotides are TGTGCCAGCAGCCCGTCCGGGGGCGTTCGGAGTTCACCCCTCCACTTT. Translating gives CASSPSGGVRSSPLHF. Combining the CDR3 with reference TRBV7-9 and TRBJ1-6 gives the whole variable domain DTGVSQNPRHKITKRGQNVTFRCDPISEHNRLYWYRQTLGQGPEFLTYFQNEAQLEKSRLLSDRFSAERPKGSFSTLEIQRTEQGDSAMYLCASSPSGGVRSSPLHFGNGTRLTVT.